These 15 T cell receptor beta chains originate from one sample sequenced in a study of T cells in Graves' hyperthyroidism and ophthalmopathy. Amplification of TCR beta CDR3 regions used RNA as the template. The study used the HTBI primer set for a first-round RT-PCR of the TCR CDR3. TCRdb independently ran MiXCR on the multiplex PCR reads; one entry per CDR3 protein. This sample has approximately 590,000 distinct CDR3 sequences, with roughly 14% found just once. The specimen sequenced was blood. These receptors were taken from a woman in her twenties or thirties with Graves' hyperthyroidism.

This clonotype was recorded at least ten times. The chain uses TRBV11-2 and TRBJ2-7; 9 positions match TRBD2. CDR1 SGHAT and CDR2 FQNNGV come from the germline V gene. The V segment lost 2 bases and the J segment 2 bases; nucleotides outside the gene matches: 7. CDR3 length: 16 amino acids. This chain's CDR3 is CASSLTLTSGPYEQYF. The CDR3 nucleotides read TGTGCCAGCAGCTTAACCTTGACTAGCGGCCCCTACGAGCAGTACTTC.

The sample holds a few counts of this clonotype. This chain joins TRBV7-2 and TRBJ1-6, with D unclear. Between the trimmed V and J ends, which lost 2 bases and 0 bases, there was a span of 14 bases. The CDR3 has 18 residues. Germline V gene lookup returns CDR1 SGHTA and CDR2 FQGNSA. DNA for the CDR3: TGTGCCAGCAGCTTACCTCCCGGGGTTAGCTCCTATAATTCACCCCTCCACTTT. Amino acid sequence: CASSLPPGVSSYNSPLHF.

This clonotype was recorded at least ten times. This sequence joins TRBV12-3 or TRBV12-4 and TRBJ2-7; 7 bases match TRBD1. With 5 bases clipped from V and 1 base from J, the junction kept 11 bases outside the gene matches. The CDR3 has 16 residues. For the CDR3, the DNA is TGTGCCAGCAGTCCGTCACAGGGGTTGGTTTCCTACGAGCAGTACTTC. Its protein is CASSPSQGLVSYEQYF.

Comments on this clonotype: Possible read error: a much larger clone is one base away. The conserved closing phenylalanine or tryptophan is absent in this CDR3, likely reflecting a read error. The V gene is TRBV3-1, the J gene TRBJ2-5; 13 bases match TRBD2. Germline assignment: CDR1 LGHDT and CDR2 YNNKEL (reference sequence). The CDR3 runs 16 residues. V trimming: 1 base; J trimming: 5 bases; junction bases outside the gene matches: 4. CDR3 in amino acids: CASSQGTSGSIETQYL. The DNA of the CDR3 is TGTGCCAGCAGCCAAGGGACTAGCGGGAGCATTGAGACCCAGTACCTC.

The rearrangement joins TRBV20-1 to TRBJ1-2; D not resolved. The CDR3 runs 13 residues. With 6 bases removed from V and 0 bases from J, the gap between germline ends came to 11 bases. Germline V lookup: CDR1 DFQATT, CDR2 SNEGSKA (reference sequence). CDR3 sequence: CSAKAGPNYGYTF. In DNA form, the CDR3 reads TGCAGTGCAAAAGCAGGACCTAACTATGGCTACACCTTC.

This clonotype was counted only a few times. The CDR3 region has the DNA TGTGCCAGCAGCGCTAGCGGGAGGGCTCTCTACGAGCAGTACTTC. Its translation is CASSASGRALYEQYF. The chain combines TRBV27 with TRBJ2-7; TRBD2 matches 12 bases. Germline trimming cut 6 bases from V and 3 bases from J; bases unmatched to any gene: 6. Germline CDR1 and CDR2: MNHEY and SMNVEV (reference sequence). This CDR3 region has 15 residues.

The chain combines TRBV24-1 with TRBJ2-3; 7 nucleotides line up with TRBD2. Germline CDR1 and CDR2: KGHDR and SFDVKD. J lost 6 bases, V lost 3 bases, and 8 bases had no gene match. The CDR3 covers 15 residues. The CDR3 bases are TGTGCCACCAGTGATCGAGGGGCGGGAGTTGATACGCAGTATTTT. It codes for CATSDRGAGVDTQYF.

This clonotype was picked up many times. This chain connects TRBV12-3 or TRBV12-4 to TRBJ2-3; tentative D call: TRBD2 (6 bases). Trimming removed 6 bases from V and 14 bases from J, with 24 bases in between. The CDR3 is 14 amino acids. This CDR3 reads CASSPEPPGTPSYF. As DNA, the CDR3 is TGTGCCAGCAGCCCCGAGCCGCCCGGGACTCCATCGTATTTT.

This clonotype was observed at least ten times. The rearrangement joins TRBV3-1 to TRBJ1-4; D is undetermined. Germline V CDR1 and CDR2: LGHDT, YNNKEL (reference sequence). The V gene lost 1 base and the J gene lost 7 bases, with 4 bases spanning the gap. The CDR3 covers 12 residues. CDR3 sequence reads: CASSQGPEKLFF. In DNA, the CDR3 is TGTGCCAGCAGCCAAGGACCTGAAAAACTGTTTTTT.

This clonotype was detected only a few times. The chain carries TRBV5-5 and TRBJ1-4, with D possibly TRBD1 on 6 matching bases. The V gene lost 4 bases and the J gene lost 0 bases, with 13 bases spanning the gap. Germline values: CDR1 SGHKS, CDR2 YYEKEE (reference sequence). This CDR3 region has 16 residues. This chain's CDR3 is CASSASTGPTNEKLFF. The CDR3 nucleotides are TGTGCCAGCAGCGCGTCTACAGGGCCAACTAATGAAAAACTGTTTTTT.

This clonotype occurred many times. V gene TRBV28 combines with J gene TRBJ2-1, with 9 bases matching TRBD2. CDR1 is MDHEN and CDR2 is SYDVKM in the germline V gene. The trim removed 2 bases at V and 9 bases at J, leaving 8 bases unmatched. The CDR3 runs 15 residues. CDR3 loop: CASSLQASGVTEQFF. In DNA, the CDR3 is TGTGCCAGCAGTTTACAGGCTAGCGGGGTCACTGAGCAGTTCTTC.

This clonotype has ten or more counts. This chain joins TRBV24-1 and TRBJ2-4, with 10 positions matching TRBD2. The CDR3 loop spans 15 amino acids. Germline V CDR1 and CDR2: KGHDR, SFDVKD. V was pared by 6 bases and J by 7 bases, with 8 bases of the junction left unmatched. The CDR3 DNA follows: TGTGCCACCAGTAGCGGGAGGGCAATAGACAACATTCAGTACTTC. Amino acid sequence: CATSSGRAIDNIQYF.

There are many counts of this clonotype. The rearrangement links TRBV30 to TRBJ2-1, with D maybe TRBD1 (5 bases). V was clipped by 4 bases and J by 0 bases, with 13 bases between them. Germline-derived CDR1 and CDR2 are GTSNPN and SVGIG (reference sequence). The CDR3 has 15 amino acids. The CDR3 here is CAWTHRRSSYNEQFF. CDR3 DNA sequence: TGTGCCTGGACTCACAGGCGCAGCTCCTACAATGAGCAGTTCTTC. Drawing the rest from reference TRBV30 and TRBJ2-1, the complete variable domain is SQTIHQWPATLVQPVGSPLSLECTVEGTSNPNLYWYRQAAGRGLQLLFYSVGIGQISSEVPQNLSASRPQDRQFILSSKKLLLSDSGFYLCAWTHRRSSYNEQFFGPGTRLTVL.

This clonotype was observed many times. This chain links TRBV11-2 with TRBJ2-7, with D possibly TRBD2 on 6 matching bases. CDR1 is SGHAT, CDR2 FQNNGV, per germline. The CDR3 is 14 residues long. V dropped 5 bases and J dropped 4 bases, with 15 bases sitting between them. The CDR3 loop is CASSAGGGTYEQYF. CDR3 nucleotides: TGTGCCAGCAGCGCGGGTGGGGGGACGTACGAGCAGTACTTC.

This clonotype has ten or more counts. V is TRBV7-3 and J is TRBJ2-7; tentative D call: TRBD2 (5 bases). This CDR3 spans 14 amino acids. Germline values: CDR1 SGHTA, CDR2 FQGTGA. Trimming stripped 2 bases from V and 5 bases from J, with 13 bases between. CDR3 coding DNA: TGTGCCAGCAGCTTATTGGGAGCCCGTGACGAGCAGTACTTC. Protein: CASSLLGARDEQYF.